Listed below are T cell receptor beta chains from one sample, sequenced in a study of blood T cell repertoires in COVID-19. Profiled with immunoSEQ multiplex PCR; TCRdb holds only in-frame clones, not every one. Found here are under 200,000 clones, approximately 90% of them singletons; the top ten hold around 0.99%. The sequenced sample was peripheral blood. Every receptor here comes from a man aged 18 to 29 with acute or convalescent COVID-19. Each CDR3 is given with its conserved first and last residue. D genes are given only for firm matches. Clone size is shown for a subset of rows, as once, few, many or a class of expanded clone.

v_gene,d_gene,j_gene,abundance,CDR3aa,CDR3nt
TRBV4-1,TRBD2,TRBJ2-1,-,CASSQVSGLAGGRNEQFF,TGCGCCAGCAGCCAAGTTTCAGGACTAGCGGGGGGGCGGAATGAGCAGTTCTTC
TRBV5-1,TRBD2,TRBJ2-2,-,CASSSGGLAGGSTGELFF,TGCGCCAGCAGCTCGGGAGGACTAGCGGGGGGTTCTACCGGGGAGCTGTTTTTT
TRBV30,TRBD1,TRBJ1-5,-,CAWSRADRGSLWSNQPQHF,TGTGCCTGGAGTCGAGCCGACAGGGGGTCGCTTTGGAGCAATCAGCCCCAGCATTTT
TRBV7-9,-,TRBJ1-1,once,CASSLGSAGDGFTEAFF,TGTGCCAGCAGCTTAGGGTCGGCAGGGGACGGTTTCACTGAAGCTTTCTTT
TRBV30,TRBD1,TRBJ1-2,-,CAWSRDRAQGYTF,TGTGCCTGGAGCAGGGACAGGGCTCAGGGCTACACCTTC
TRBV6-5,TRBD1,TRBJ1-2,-,CASSYLHYGGTGGYTF,TGTGCCAGCAGTTACCTCCACTACGGGGGGACAGGGGGCTACACCTTC
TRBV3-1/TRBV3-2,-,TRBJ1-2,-,CASSQGRNGYTF,TGTGCCAGCAGCCAGGGGCGAAATGGCTACACCTTC
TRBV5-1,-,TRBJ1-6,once,CASSSGRREDSPLHF,TGCGCCAGCAGCTCCGGCCGCAGGGAGGATTCACCCCTCCACTTT
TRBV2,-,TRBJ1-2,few,CASSESQAYGYTF,TGTGCCAGCAGTGAATCCCAAGCCTATGGCTACACCTTC
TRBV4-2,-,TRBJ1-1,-,CASSLWTGGNTEAFF,TGTGCCAGCAGCCTCTGGACTGGAGGGAACACTGAAGCTTTCTTT
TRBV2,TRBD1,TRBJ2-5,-,CAGSGTAKETQYF,TGTGCCGGGTCCGGGACAGCCAAAGAGACCCAGTACTTC
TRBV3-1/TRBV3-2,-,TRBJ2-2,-,CASSQDPMGRTLNTGELFF,TGTGCCAGCAGCCAAGATCCCATGGGGCGGACGCTGAACACCGGGGAGCTGTTTTTT